Here is one TCR beta chain with its context. V was pared by 6 bases and J by 12 bases, with 11 bases of the junction left unmatched. The CDR3 totals 13 residues. Germline CDR1 is MNHEY and CDR2 is SMNVEV (reference sequence). In the original workflow: Amplification from reference gene primers served as the basis for estimated nucleated cell counts. Generated by immunoSEQ multiplex PCR, the TCRdb table keeps only in-frame clones and is missing some. V, J and clone size reflect that table, while D and trimming were determined from the DNA. The table records about 15,000 clones, 82% of them present only once. This entry comes from a study of blood T cell repertoires in COVID-19. Turning to the study itself: COVID-19 samples from acute and convalescent phases originated in the United States, Italy and Spain. PBMCs, B-cell-depleted T cells, or T cells were the source of the cDNA or gDNA that made up the material.

This chain connects TRBV27 to TRBJ2-1; 7 nucleotides agree with TRBD2. The sample comprised peripheral blood. This clonotype originated in a woman between 70 and 85 years old with active COVID-19. For the CDR3, the DNA is TGTGCCAGCAGCCCCGCGGGCGGGAGTCGGCAGTTCTTC. This sequence encodes CASSPAGGSRQFF.